This TCR beta chain comes out of a study of shared clonotypes between healthy human individuals. Points from the study as a whole: Roughly 5% of naive CD4 clonotypes were shared across a few donors. Generation probabilities of non-shared clonotypes were lower (relative to those shared by all four donors).

The donor population consisted of healthy HIV-negative adults with no recent acute infections or vaccinations. TCRdb's table, derived via immunoSEQ multiplex PCR, lists solely in-frame clones and lacks some. The table has around 720,000 clones, roughly 72% seen once. V lost 3 bases and J 8 bases, leaving 19 bases between the germline ends. CDR3 size: 15 residues. In germline, CDR1 is KGHSH, CDR2 LQKENI. Note on this clone: Antigen: not known.

The V and J genes are TRBV18 and TRBJ1-2; D perhaps matches TRBD1 (6 bases). This TCR came from a woman aged 25 to 39 in good health. What was sequenced was memory CD4+ T cells sorted from blood. The sample's subset: CD45RA-negative fraction. The CDR3 loop reads CASSPTGTPVEGYTF. CDR3 DNA sequence: TGTGCCAGCTCACCTACCGGGACACCCGTGGAGGGCTACACCTTC.